This TCR beta chain was identified in a study of tumor-infiltrating lymphocytes in localized non-small cell lung cancer. A note on this clone: Antigen specificity is unknown.

Method: immunoSEQ multiplex PCR; TCRdb's copy keeps in-frame clones and lacks some. The repertoire holds approximately 17,000 clones, with around 75% as singletons. Study observations and caveats: Not all patients were TCR sequenced, owing to tissue quantity.

CDR3 size: 15 residues. Germline CDR1 is SGDLS and CDR2 is YYNGEE. Trimming pared 4 bases from V and 0 bases from J, leaving 13 bases between. The chain employs TRBV9 and TRBJ1-1; no reliable D call. This receptor was identified in a human donor with non-small cell lung cancer. Sequenced sample: lung tumor tissue. CDR3 in DNA: TGTGCCAGCAGCTTCACGACGGATATGAACACTGAAGCTTTCTTT. It yields the protein CASSFTTDMNTEAFF.